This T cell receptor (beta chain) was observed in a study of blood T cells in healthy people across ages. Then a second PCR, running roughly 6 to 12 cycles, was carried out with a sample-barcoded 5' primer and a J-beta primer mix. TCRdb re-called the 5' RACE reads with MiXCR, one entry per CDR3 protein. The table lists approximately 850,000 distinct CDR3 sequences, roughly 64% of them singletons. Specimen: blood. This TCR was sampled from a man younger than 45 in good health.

For the CDR3, the DNA is TGTGCCAGCAGCAACGGGGTCAGCAGCAATGAGCAGTTCTTC. Protein: CASSNGVSSNEQFF. The chain links TRBV3-1 to TRBJ2-1, with D possibly TRBD2 on 5 matching bases. CDR1 is LGHDT and CDR2 is YNNKEL in the germline V gene (reference sequence). Trimming cost V 5 bases and J 6 bases, with 14 bases left between them. This CDR3 comprises 14 residues.